These 2 T cell receptor beta chains were sequenced from one sample in a study of blood T cell repertoires in COVID-19. The protocol was immunoSEQ multiplex PCR, while the TCRdb copy is restricted to in-frame clones and leaves out a portion. Counted here are under 250,000 clones, approximately 78% occurring once; the ten biggest clones make up roughly 5.1%. The sequenced sample was peripheral blood. The receptors originated from a woman aged 70 to 79 with COVID-19, enrolled during active disease.

There are a few counts of this clone. The rearrangement uses TRBV9 and TRBJ1-3; the D gene is possibly TRBD1 (6 bases). Trimming cost V 4 bases and J 2 bases, with 10 bases left between them. The germline CDR1 and CDR2 sequences are SGDLS and YYNGEE. This CDR3 comprises 14 residues. CDR3 sequence reads: CASSLRGPGNTIYF. DNA for the CDR3: TGTGCCAGCAGCCTCAGGGGACCTGGAAACACCATATATTTT. The variable domain in full, completed from reference TRBV9 and TRBJ1-3, reads DSGVTQTPKHLITATGQRVTLRCSPRSGDLSVYWYQQSLDQGLQFLIQYYNGEERAKGNILERFSAQQFPDLHSELNLSSLELGDSALYFCASSLRGPGNTIYFGEGSWLTVV.

The chain is built from TRBV7-2 and TRBJ2-5; 8 positions agree with TRBD2. This CDR3 is 16 amino acids long. Looked up from germline, CDR1 is SGHTA and CDR2 is FQGNSA. V trimming: 1 base; J trimming: 3 bases; junction bases outside the gene matches: 7. The CDR3: CASSLVVGLGEETQYF. The CDR3 nucleotides are TGTGCCAGCAGCTTAGTAGTGGGACTAGGGGAAGAGACCCAGTACTTC.